This section outlines one T cell receptor (beta chain) sequence together with its context. Its target is not known. Germline is not matched at one junction end, which may reflect a read error. The sample is drawn from a study of cytomegalovirus exposure and HLA in healthy donors. The CDR3 length is 18 residues. Germline V gene data show CDR1 as SGHKS and CDR2 as YYEKEE (reference sequence). PCR amplification relied on 60 Vbeta primers (plus 13 Jbeta primers). Sequencing used immunoSEQ multiplex PCR; TCRdb keeps in-frame clones, though not all of them. The table lists under 150,000 clones, roughly 80% of them singletons. Each donor was healthy, and each was a bone marrow donor. Overall study findings and caveats: The records held CMV serostatus as the only immune exposure information.

The J gene is TRBJ2-1, the V gene TRBV5-5, with 10 bases lining up with TRBD2. This clonotype was sampled from a man aged 25-40 years in good health and CMV-seronegative. The sequencing input was PBMCs. CDR3: CASSLALAGVVFYNEQFF. The CDR3 nucleotides read TGTGCCAGCAGTTTGGCCCTAGCGGGGGTTGTTTTCTACAATGAGCAGTTCTTC.